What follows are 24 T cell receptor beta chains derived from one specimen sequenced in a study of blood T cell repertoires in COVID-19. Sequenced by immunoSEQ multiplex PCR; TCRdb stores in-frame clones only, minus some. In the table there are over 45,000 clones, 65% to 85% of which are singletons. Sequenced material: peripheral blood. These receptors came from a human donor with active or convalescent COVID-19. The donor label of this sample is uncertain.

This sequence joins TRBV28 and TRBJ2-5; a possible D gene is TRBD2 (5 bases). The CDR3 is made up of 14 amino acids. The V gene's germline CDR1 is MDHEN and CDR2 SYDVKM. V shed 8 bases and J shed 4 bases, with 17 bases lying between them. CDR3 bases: TGTGCCAGCTCAGTAGCGCCGTCGGGAGAGACCCAGTACTTC. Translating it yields CASSVAPSGETQYF.

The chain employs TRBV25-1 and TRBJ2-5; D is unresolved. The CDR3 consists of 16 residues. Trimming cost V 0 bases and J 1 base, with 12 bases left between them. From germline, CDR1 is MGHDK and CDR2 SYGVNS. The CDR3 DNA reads TGTGCCAGCAGTGAATATGTTCTAGAAACCCAAGAGACCCAGTACTTC. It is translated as CASSEYVLETQETQYF.

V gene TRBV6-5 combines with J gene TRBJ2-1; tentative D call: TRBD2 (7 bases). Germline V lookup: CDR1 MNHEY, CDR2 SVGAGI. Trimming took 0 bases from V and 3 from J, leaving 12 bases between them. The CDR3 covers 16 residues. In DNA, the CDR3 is TGTGCCAGCAGTTACTCGGGGGGGGGCAGCTACAATGAGCAGTTCTTC. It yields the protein CASSYSGGGSYNEQFF.

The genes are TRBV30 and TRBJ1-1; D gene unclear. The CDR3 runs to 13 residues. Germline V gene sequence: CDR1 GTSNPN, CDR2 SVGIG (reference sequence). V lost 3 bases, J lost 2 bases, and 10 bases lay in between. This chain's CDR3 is CAWSARPNTEAFF. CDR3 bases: TGTGCCTGGAGCGCGAGGCCCAACACTGAAGCTTTCTTT.

CDR3 region: CASIGGYEQYF. The CDR3 DNA follows: TGTGCCAGCATAGGCGGGTACGAGCAGTACTTC. The chain joins TRBV27 to TRBJ2-7, with D perhaps matching TRBD2 (5 bases). This CDR3 is 11 amino acids long. Germline V gene sequence: CDR1 MNHEY, CDR2 SMNVEV (reference sequence). Trimming stripped 7 bases from V and 4 bases from J, with 8 bases between.

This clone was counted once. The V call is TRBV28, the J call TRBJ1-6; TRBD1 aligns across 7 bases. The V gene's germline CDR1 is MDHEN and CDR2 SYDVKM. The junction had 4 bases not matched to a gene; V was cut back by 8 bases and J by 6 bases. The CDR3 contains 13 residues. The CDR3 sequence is CASGGGLNSPLHF. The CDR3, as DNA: TGTGCCAGCGGAGGGGGCCTTAATTCACCCCTCCACTTT.

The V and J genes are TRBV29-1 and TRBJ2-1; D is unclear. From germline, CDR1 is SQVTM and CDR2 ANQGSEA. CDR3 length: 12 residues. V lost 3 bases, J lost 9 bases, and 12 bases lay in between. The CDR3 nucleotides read TGCAGCGTTGATGCCGGGTTTGGTGAGCAGTTCTTC. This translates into CSVDAGFGEQFF.

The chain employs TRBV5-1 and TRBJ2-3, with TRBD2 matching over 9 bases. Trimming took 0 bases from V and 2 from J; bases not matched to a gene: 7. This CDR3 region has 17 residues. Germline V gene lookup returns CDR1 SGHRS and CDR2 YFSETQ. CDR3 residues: CASSLGLAGPATDTQYF. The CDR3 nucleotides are TGCGCCAGCAGCTTGGGGCTAGCGGGACCCGCCACAGATACGCAGTATTTT. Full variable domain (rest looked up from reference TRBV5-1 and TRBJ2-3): KAGVTQTPRYLIKTRGQQVTLSCSPISGHRSVSWYQQTPGQGLQFLFEYFSETQRNKGNFPGRFSGRQFSNSRSEMNVSTLELGDSALYLCASSLGLAGPATDTQYFGPGTRLTVL.

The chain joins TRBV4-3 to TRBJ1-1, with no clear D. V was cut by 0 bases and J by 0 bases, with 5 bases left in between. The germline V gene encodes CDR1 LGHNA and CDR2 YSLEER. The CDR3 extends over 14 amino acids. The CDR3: CASSQEALNTEAFF. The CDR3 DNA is TGCGCCAGCAGCCAAGAAGCGTTGAACACTGAAGCTTTCTTT.

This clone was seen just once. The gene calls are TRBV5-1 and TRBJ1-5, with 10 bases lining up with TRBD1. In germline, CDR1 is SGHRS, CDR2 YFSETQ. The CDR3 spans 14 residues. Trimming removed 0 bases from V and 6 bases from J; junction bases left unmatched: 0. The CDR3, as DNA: TGCGCCAGCAGCTTGGGGGACAGGGGTCAGCCCCAGCATTTT. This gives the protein CASSLGDRGQPQHF.

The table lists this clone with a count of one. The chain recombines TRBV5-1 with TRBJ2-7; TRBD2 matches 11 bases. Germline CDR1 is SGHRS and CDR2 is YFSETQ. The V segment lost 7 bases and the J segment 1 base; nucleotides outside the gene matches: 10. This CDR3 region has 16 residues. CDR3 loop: CASLGASGRLSYEQYF. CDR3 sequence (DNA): TGCGCCAGCCTGGGGGCTAGCGGGAGGCTTTCCTACGAGCAGTACTTC.

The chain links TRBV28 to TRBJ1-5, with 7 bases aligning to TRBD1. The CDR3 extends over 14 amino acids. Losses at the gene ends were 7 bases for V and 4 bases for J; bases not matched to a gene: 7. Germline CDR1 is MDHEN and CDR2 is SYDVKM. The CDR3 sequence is CASTPTGQNQPQHF. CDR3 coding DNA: TGTGCCAGCACCCCTACGGGACAGAATCAGCCCCAGCATTTT.

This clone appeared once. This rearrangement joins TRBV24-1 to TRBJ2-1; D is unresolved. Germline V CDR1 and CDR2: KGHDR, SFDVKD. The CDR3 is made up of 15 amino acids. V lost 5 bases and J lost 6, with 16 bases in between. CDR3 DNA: TGTGCCACCAGTGGTCGGCAGGTGGCGTCCAATGAGCAGTTCTTC. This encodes CATSGRQVASNEQFF.

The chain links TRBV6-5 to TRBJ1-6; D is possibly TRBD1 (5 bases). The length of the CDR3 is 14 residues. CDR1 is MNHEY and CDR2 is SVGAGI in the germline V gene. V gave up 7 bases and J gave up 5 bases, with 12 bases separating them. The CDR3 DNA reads TGTGCCAGCACCGGCGGGGCGGATAATTCACCCCTCCACTTT. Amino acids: CASTGGADNSPLHF.

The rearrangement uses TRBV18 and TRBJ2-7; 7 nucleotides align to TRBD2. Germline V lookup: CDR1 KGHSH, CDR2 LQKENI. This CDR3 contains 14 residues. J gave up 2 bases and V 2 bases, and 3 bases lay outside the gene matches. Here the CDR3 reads CASSPASGAYEQYF. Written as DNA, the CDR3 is TGTGCCAGCTCACCAGCTAGCGGAGCCTACGAGCAGTACTTC. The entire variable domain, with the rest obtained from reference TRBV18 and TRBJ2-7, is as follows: NAGVMQNPRHLVRRRGQEARLRCSPMKGHSHVYWYRQLPEEGLKFMVYLQKENIIDESGMPKERFSAEFPKEGPSILRIQQVVRGDSAAYFCASSPASGAYEQYFGPGTRLTVT.

CDR3 in amino acids: CSASSGIDNEKLFF. Written as DNA, the CDR3 is TGCAGTGCTAGTTCGGGGATCGATAATGAAAAACTGTTTTTT. The genes are TRBV20-1 and TRBJ1-4; the D is unclear. The length of the CDR3 is 14 residues. The germline V gene has CDR1 DFQATT and CDR2 SNEGSKA (reference sequence). V was pared by 3 bases and J by 4 bases, with 12 bases between.

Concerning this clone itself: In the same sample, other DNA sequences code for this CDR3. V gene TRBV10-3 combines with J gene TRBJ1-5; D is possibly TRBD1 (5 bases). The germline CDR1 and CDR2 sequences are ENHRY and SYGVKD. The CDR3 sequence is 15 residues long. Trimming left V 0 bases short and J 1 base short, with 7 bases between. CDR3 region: CAISESGGSNQPQHF. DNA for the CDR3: TGTGCCATCAGTGAGTCCGGGGGAAGCAATCAGCCCCAGCATTTT.

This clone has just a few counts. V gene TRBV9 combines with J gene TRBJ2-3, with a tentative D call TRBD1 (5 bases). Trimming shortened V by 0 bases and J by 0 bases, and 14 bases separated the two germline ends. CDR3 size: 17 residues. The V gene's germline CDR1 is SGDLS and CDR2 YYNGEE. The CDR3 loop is CASSVGTGPLSTDTQYF. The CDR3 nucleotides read TGTGCCAGCAGCGTAGGAACAGGCCCCCTTAGCACAGATACGCAGTATTTT. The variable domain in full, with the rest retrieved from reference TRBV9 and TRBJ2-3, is DSGVTQTPKHLITATGQRVTLRCSPRSGDLSVYWYQQSLDQGLQFLIQYYNGEERAKGNILERFSAQQFPDLHSELNLSSLELGDSALYFCASSVGTGPLSTDTQYFGPGTRLTVL.

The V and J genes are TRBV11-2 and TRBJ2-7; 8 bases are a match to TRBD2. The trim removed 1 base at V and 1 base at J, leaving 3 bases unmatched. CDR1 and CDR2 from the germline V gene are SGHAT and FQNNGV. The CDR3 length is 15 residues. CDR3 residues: CASSLGLANSYEQYF. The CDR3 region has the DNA TGTGCCAGCAGCTTAGGACTAGCGAATTCCTACGAGCAGTACTTC.

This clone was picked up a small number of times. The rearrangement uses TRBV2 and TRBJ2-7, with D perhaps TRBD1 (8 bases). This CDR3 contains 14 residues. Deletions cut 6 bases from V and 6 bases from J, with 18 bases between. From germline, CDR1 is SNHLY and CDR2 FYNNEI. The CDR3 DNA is TGTGCCAGCAGGACTACAGGGGGGGGCGGCGAGCAGTACTTC. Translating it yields CASRTTGGGGEQYF. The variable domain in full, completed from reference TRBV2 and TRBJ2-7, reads EPEVTQTPSHQVTQMGQEVILRCVPISNHLYFYWYRQILGQKVEFLVSFYNNEISEKSEIFDDQFSVERPDGSNFTLKIRSTKLEDSAMYFCASRTTGGGGEQYFGPGTRLTVT.

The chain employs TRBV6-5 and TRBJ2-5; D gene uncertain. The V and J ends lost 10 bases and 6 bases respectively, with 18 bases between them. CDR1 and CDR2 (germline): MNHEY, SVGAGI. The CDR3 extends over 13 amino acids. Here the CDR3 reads CAIIEHSSQTQYF. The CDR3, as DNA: TGTGCCATCATAGAGCATAGTTCCCAGACCCAGTACTTC.

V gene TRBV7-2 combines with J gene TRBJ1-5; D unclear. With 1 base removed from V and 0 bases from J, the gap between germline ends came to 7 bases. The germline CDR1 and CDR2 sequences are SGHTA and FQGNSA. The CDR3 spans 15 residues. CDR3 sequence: CASSLDNYSNQPQHF. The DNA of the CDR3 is TGTGCCAGCAGCTTAGACAACTATAGCAATCAGCCCCAGCATTTT.

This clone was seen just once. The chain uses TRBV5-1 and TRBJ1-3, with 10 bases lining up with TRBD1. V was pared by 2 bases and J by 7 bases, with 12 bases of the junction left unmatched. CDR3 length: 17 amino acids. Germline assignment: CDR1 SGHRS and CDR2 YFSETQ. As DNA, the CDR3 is TGCGCCAGCAGCTTCGGACAGGGGGGAAACGCGTTCAACACCATATATTTT. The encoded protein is CASSFGQGGNAFNTIYF.

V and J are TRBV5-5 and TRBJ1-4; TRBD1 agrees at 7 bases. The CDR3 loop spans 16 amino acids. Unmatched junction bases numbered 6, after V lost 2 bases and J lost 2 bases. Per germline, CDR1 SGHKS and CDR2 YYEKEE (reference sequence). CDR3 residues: CASSLEGAGTNEKLFF. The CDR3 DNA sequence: TGTGCCAGCAGCTTAGAGGGGGCTGGCACTAATGAAAAACTGTTTTTT. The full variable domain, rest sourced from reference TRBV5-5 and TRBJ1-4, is DAGVTQSPTHLIKTRGQQVTLRCSPISGHKSVSWYQQVLGQGPQFIFQYYEKEERGRGNFPDRFSARQFPNYSSELNVNALLLGDSALYLCASSLEGAGTNEKLFFGSGTQLSVL.